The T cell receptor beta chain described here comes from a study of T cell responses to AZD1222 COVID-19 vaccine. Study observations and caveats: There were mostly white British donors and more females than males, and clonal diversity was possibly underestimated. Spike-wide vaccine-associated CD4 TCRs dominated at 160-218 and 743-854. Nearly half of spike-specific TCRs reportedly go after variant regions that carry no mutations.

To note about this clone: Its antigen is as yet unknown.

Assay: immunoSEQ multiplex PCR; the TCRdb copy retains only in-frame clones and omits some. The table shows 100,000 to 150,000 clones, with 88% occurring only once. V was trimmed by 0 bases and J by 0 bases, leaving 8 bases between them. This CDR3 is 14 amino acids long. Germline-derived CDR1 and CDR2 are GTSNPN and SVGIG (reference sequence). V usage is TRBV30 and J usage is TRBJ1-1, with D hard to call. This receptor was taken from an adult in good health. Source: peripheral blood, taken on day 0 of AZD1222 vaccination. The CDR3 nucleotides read TGTGCCTGGAGTGTACGCCAGCTGAACACTGAAGCTTTCTTT. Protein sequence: CAWSVRQLNTEAFF.